These 7 T cell receptor beta chains were all obtained from the same sample, sequenced in a study of regulatory T cells in long-lasting Graves disease (dated by TCRdb to the early 2020s). Read against the paper, the sample's time point label means: newly diagnosed GD, antithyroid drugs for less than 3 months. For both TCR sequencing and RNA sequencing, RNA was extracted from PBMCs in TRIzol. The library was generated by multiplex PCR. Instrument used: Illumina HiSeq 4000. iRepertoire HTBI primers and Arm-PCR amplification of CDR3 regions were used to construct TCR beta libraries. In TCRdb, the public reads were trimmed at Q25 with fastp and aligned with MiXCR, with productive beta chains retained. A single entry per CDR3 protein holds the most common genes and DNA from its merged rows. The sample table lists around 250,000 distinct CDR3 sequences, 20% to 25% of them with a count of one. In total, the top ten clones hold roughly 14% of the sample.

Here the sequenced sample was peripheral blood mononuclear cells (PBMCs), taken at new diagnosis, from a patient treated with antithyroid drugs. The receptor set was obtained from a female donor with Graves disease.

In its sample, this clonotype was seen many times. V and J are TRBV20-1 and TRBJ1-5, with D hard to call. The V gene's germline CDR1 is DFQATT and CDR2 SNEGSKA (reference sequence). V lost 5 bases to trimming and J lost 4 bases, with 15 bases between them. The CDR3 is 14 amino acids. The CDR3 DNA reads TGCAGTGCTTCACCAGGAAGAGGAAATCAGCCCCAGCATTTT. Protein sequence: CSASPGRGNQPQHF.

This clonotype was seen repeatedly, ten times or more. The chain couples TRBV5-5 to TRBJ2-4; 7 bases map to TRBD2. The length of the CDR3 is 16 residues. J lost 5 bases, V lost 4 bases, and 12 bases had no gene match. The germline V gene has CDR1 SGHKS and CDR2 YYEKEE (reference sequence). CDR3 nucleotides: TGTGCCAGCAGCCGAAGAGGGGCGGGGGTCCAAAACATTCAGTACTTC. This sequence encodes CASSRRGAGVQNIQYF.

This clonotype was recorded many times. The chain links TRBV7-9 to TRBJ2-7, with TRBD2 identical over 11 bases. Trimming cost V 4 bases and J 7 bases; bases outside gene matches: 12. The length of the CDR3 is 16 residues. The germline V gene has CDR1 SEHNR and CDR2 FQNEAQ (reference sequence). The CDR3 DNA reads TGTGCCAGCAGCTCCCAGTTACTAGCGGGAGCCTTGGAGCAGTACTTC. This codes for CASSSQLLAGALEQYF.

This clonotype has a count of ten or more. The chain combines TRBV12-3 or TRBV12-4 with TRBJ2-7; maybe TRBD2 (5 bases). The CDR3 contains 16 residues. V was shortened by 4 bases and J by 6 bases, with 22 bases between the two germline ends. CDR3 nucleotide sequence: TGTGCCAGCAGTTGGCGTGGGTCCGCGGGTAAGAGCGAGCAGTACTTC. This sequence encodes CASSWRGSAGKSEQYF.

This clonotype has a handful of counts. A read error is likely here: a far larger clone is one base away. The chain carries TRBV7-2 and TRBJ2-5; a weak D match, TRBD1 (7 bases). The J call may be mistaken, given a closer DNA end match to TRBJ2-1. Germline CDR1 SGHTA, CDR2 FQGNSA. The CDR3 contains 18 residues. The CDR3 spells CASSPPHGQGGIGNEQFF. The CDR3 coding sequence is TGTGCCAGCAGCCCCCCCCACGGGCAGGGGGGCATCGGGAATGAGCAGTTCTTC.

There are many counts of this clonotype. V usage is TRBV9 and J usage is TRBJ2-5, with a weak D call TRBD2 (6 bases). The CDR3 loop spans 15 amino acids. The germline CDR1 and CDR2 sequences are SGDLS and YYNGEE. The V and J ends lost 1 base and 5 bases respectively, with 15 bases between them. The CDR3 region has the DNA TGTGCCAGCAGCGTAAGCGATGGGGGACTGGAGACCCAGTACTTC. Translating gives CASSVSDGGLETQYF.

Remarks on this clonotype: Just one base apart from a much larger clone, this may be a read error. The missing conserved phenylalanine or tryptophan at the end of this CDR3 makes a read error likely. The chain joins TRBV5-6 to TRBJ2-3; the D is unclear. This CDR3 has 15 amino acids. V was trimmed by 3 bases and J by 4 bases, leaving 15 bases between them. Germline loops: CDR1 SGHDT, CDR2 YYEEEE. Here the CDR3 DNA reads TGTGCCAGCAGCTCCTCGATTGGGGTAGCAGATACGCAGTATTCT. Residues: CASSSSIGVADTQYS.